Shown below are 27 T cell receptor beta chains from a single sample sequenced in a study of cytomegalovirus exposure and HLA in healthy donors. The study ran its PCR with 60 Vbeta and 13 Jbeta primers. Measured with immunoSEQ multiplex PCR; TCRdb has only the in-frame clones, and not every one. The repertoire holds fewer than 150,000 clones, with around 77% as singletons. The material sequenced was PBMCs. The receptors were gathered from a man aged 50-59 years in good health and CMV-seronegative.

The chain is built from TRBV7-9 and TRBJ2-3; 11 positions match TRBD2. CDR3 length equals 18 residues. V gave up 5 bases and J gave up 6 bases; unmatched junction bases: 16. The germline CDR1 and CDR2 sequences are SEHNR and FQNEAQ (reference sequence). The DNA of the CDR3 is TGTGCCAGCAGCCCGACAGGGCTAGCGGGGGGCGCCCTCGATACGCAGTATTTT. Encoded protein: CASSPTGLAGGALDTQYF.

This chain's CDR3 is CASSVGAGVSYEQYF. The CDR3, as DNA: TGTGCCAGCAGCGTAGGAGCGGGAGTGTCCTACGAGCAGTACTTC. This chain connects TRBV9 to TRBJ2-7, with 8 bases fitting TRBD2. Unmatched junction bases numbered 3, after V lost 0 bases and J lost 1 base. The CDR3 is 15 residues long. The germline V gene has CDR1 SGDLS and CDR2 YYNGEE.

This clone was observed once. The chain is built from TRBV29-1 and TRBJ2-1, with 7 bases identical to TRBD1. V lost 4 bases and J lost 1; bases outside the gene matches: 4. The CDR3 covers 14 residues. In germline, CDR1 is SQVTM, CDR2 ANQGSEA. The CDR3 spells CSVAGTASYNEQFF. CDR3 sequence (DNA): TGCAGCGTTGCTGGGACAGCGTCCTACAATGAGCAGTTCTTC.

The CDR3 sequence: CASRLAGVSGEDTQYF. The CDR3 coding sequence is TGTGCCAGCCGACTAGCGGGAGTGTCCGGAGAGGATACGCAGTATTTT. The V gene is TRBV21-1, the J gene TRBJ2-3; the table names TRBD2, a call not compared with the DNA. TRBV21-1 is a documented pseudogene. The CDR3 totals 16 residues.

The chain combines TRBV10-3 with TRBJ2-2, with 8 bases aligning to TRBD1. Germline CDR1 and CDR2: ENHRY and SYGVKD. V lost 3 bases, J lost 1 base, and 1 base stayed unmatched. The CDR3 contains 15 residues. The CDR3 bases are TGTGCCATCAGTGACGGACAGGGGAACACCGGGGAGCTGTTTTTT. This gives the protein CAISDGQGNTGELFF.

The table lists this clone with a count of one. The V and J genes are TRBV7-9 and TRBJ1-1; D gene unclear. The V gene lost 4 bases and the J gene lost 10 bases, with 13 bases spanning the gap. The CDR3 totals 12 residues. The germline CDR1 and CDR2 sequences are SEHNR and FQNEAQ (reference sequence). CDR3 protein: CASSSLPLGAFF. CDR3 sequence (DNA): TGTGCCAGCAGCTCACTCCCCCTCGGAGCTTTCTTT.

The chain links TRBV29-1 to TRBJ2-5; TRBD2 aligns across 13 bases. The V gene's germline CDR1 is SQVTM and CDR2 ANQGSEA. The CDR3 runs to 16 residues. The trim removed 3 bases at V and 5 bases at J, leaving 9 bases unmatched. The CDR3 region is CSVDRGLAGNLETQYF. CDR3 nucleotides: TGCAGCGTTGATAGGGGACTAGCGGGAAATCTGGAGACCCAGTACTTC.

The chain is built from TRBV9 and TRBJ1-2; the D gene is possibly TRBD1 (5 bases). This CDR3 has 16 amino acids. Per the germline V gene, CDR1 is SGDLS and CDR2 is YYNGEE. Trimming shortened V by 0 bases and J by 5 bases, and 17 bases separated the two germline ends. The CDR3 sequence: CASSVATGGDGYGYTF. In DNA, the CDR3 is TGTGCCAGCAGCGTAGCTACGGGAGGGGACGGGTATGGCTACACCTTC.

This clone was counted a few times. The V call is TRBV10-1, the J call TRBJ2-7; D is unresolved. Trimming shortened V by 3 bases and J by 5 bases, and 5 bases separated the two germline ends. From germline, CDR1 is WNHNN and CDR2 SYGVQD (reference sequence). The CDR3 has 11 amino acids. The CDR3 is CASSDSNEQYF. CDR3 in DNA: TGCGCCAGCAGTGATTCCAACGAGCAGTACTTC.

This chain connects TRBV10-1 to TRBJ2-3, with D possibly matching TRBD1 (5 bases). The germline gives CDR1 WNHNN, CDR2 SYGVQD (reference sequence). The CDR3 is 11 amino acids. Trimming removed 3 bases at V and 11 bases at J, with 9 bases between. The CDR3 region has the DNA TGCGCCAGCAGTGAAACAGGAAAGCAGTATTTT. Its translation is CASSETGKQYF.

This clone was detected once. J is TRBJ2-2 and V is TRBV18; TRBD2 aligns across 9 bases. The length of the CDR3 is 15 residues. CDR1 and CDR2 from the germline V gene are KGHSH and LQKENI. The ends lost 3 bases at V and 5 bases at J; junction bases unmatched: 4. The CDR3 reads CASSPRLAGTGELFF. The CDR3 bases are TGTGCCAGCTCACCGCGTCTAGCGGGAACCGGGGAGCTGTTTTTT.

J is TRBJ1-5 and V is TRBV2; TRBD1 might be the D (5 bases). The germline V and J ends were trimmed by 4 bases and 0 bases, with 10 bases remaining between them. Looked up from germline, CDR1 is SNHLY and CDR2 is FYNNEI. The CDR3 spans 15 residues. The CDR3 coding sequence is TGTGCCAGCAGTGGAGACAGAGTTAGCAATCAGCCCCAGCATTTT. Translation gives CASSGDRVSNQPQHF. Full variable domain (rest looked up from reference TRBV2 and TRBJ1-5): EPEVTQTPSHQVTQMGQEVILRCVPISNHLYFYWYRQILGQKVEFLVSFYNNEISEKSEIFDDQFSVERPDGSNFTLKIRSTKLEDSAMYFCASSGDRVSNQPQHFGDGTRLSIL.

This clone was found a few times. The CDR3 bases are TGTGCCAGCCTGGCCGGGACAGGGGGCGGAAAACTGTTTTTT. It specifies CASLAGTGGGKLFF. This chain uses TRBV6-5 with TRBJ1-4, with 12 bases fitting TRBD1. The CDR3 spans 14 residues. The trim removed 8 bases at V and 10 bases at J, leaving 8 bases unmatched. The germline V gene encodes CDR1 MNHEY and CDR2 SVGAGI.

The V gene is TRBV19, the J gene TRBJ2-7; 9 bases are shared with TRBD2. Trimming cost V 5 bases and J 3 bases; bases outside gene matches: 5. The CDR3 is 14 residues long. Looked up from germline, CDR1 is LNHDA and CDR2 is SQIVND (reference sequence). CDR3 in amino acids: CASSASGTGYEQYF. The CDR3 coding sequence is TGTGCCAGTAGTGCTAGCGGGACGGGCTACGAGCAGTACTTC.

The J gene is TRBJ1-1, the V gene TRBV7-2; TRBD1 matches 8 bases. Germline V lookup: CDR1 SGHTA, CDR2 FQGNSA. The CDR3 is 14 amino acids. J gave up 0 bases and V 5 bases, and 2 bases lay outside the gene matches. The CDR3, as DNA: TGTGCCAGCAGCCTGACAGGGGTGAACACTGAAGCTTTCTTT. It yields the protein CASSLTGVNTEAFF.

Notes on this clone: This same CDR3 is encoded by further DNA sequences in the sample. The chain recombines TRBV7-2 with TRBJ2-7; tentatively, D is TRBD1 (6 bases). This CDR3 comprises 15 residues. CDR1 is SGHTA and CDR2 is FQGNSA in the germline V gene. V lost 4 bases, J lost 0 bases, and 13 bases lay in between. CDR3 nucleotides: TGTGCCAGCAGCTCCCGAACAGGGAGCTCCTACGAGCAGTACTTC. Protein: CASSSRTGSSYEQYF.

V is TRBV7-9 and J is TRBJ2-3; D uncertain. Trimming removed 5 bases from V and 2 bases from J, with 11 bases in between. The CDR3 is made up of 14 amino acids. The germline V gene encodes CDR1 SEHNR and CDR2 FQNEAQ (reference sequence). In DNA, the CDR3 is TGTGCCAGCAGCGCAGATTCCTCCACAGATACGCAGTATTTT. It is translated as CASSADSSTDTQYF.

The rearrangement uses TRBV19 and TRBJ1-5; 10 positions match TRBD1. CDR1 LNHDA and CDR2 SQIVND come from the germline V gene (reference sequence). The V gene end was trimmed by 8 bases and the J gene end by 4 bases; junction bases not matched to a gene: 11. This CDR3 has 16 amino acids. The CDR3 protein is CASGRQGASWNQPQHF. CDR3 DNA sequence: TGTGCCAGTGGGCGACAGGGGGCGAGTTGGAATCAGCCCCAGCATTTT.

The chain carries TRBV11-2 and TRBJ2-3, with D tentatively TRBD2 (6 bases). Germline V gene sequence: CDR1 SGHAT, CDR2 FQNNGV. Trimming stripped 7 bases from V and 3 bases from J, with 17 bases between. The CDR3 contains 15 residues. CDR3 nucleotide sequence: TGTGCCAGCACCTCGCGGGAAAGTGGGACAGATACGCAGTATTTT. It specifies CASTSRESGTDTQYF.

The chain is built from TRBV10-2 and TRBJ2-1; 12 nucleotides agree with TRBD1. J gave up 2 bases and V 6 bases, and 5 bases lay outside the gene matches. The V gene's germline CDR1 is WSHSY and CDR2 SAAADI. CDR3 length equals 16 residues. The CDR3 region is CASSGTGGLTYNEQFF. The CDR3 bases are TGCGCCAGCAGCGGGACAGGGGGCCTGACCTACAATGAGCAGTTCTTC.

The chain employs TRBV5-4 and TRBJ1-2; 7 nucleotides align to TRBD1. The V segment lost 1 base and the J segment 3 bases; nucleotides outside the gene matches: 6. This CDR3 has 15 amino acids. The germline CDR1 and CDR2 sequences are SGHNT and YYREEE (reference sequence). This CDR3 reads CASSLKGGADYGYTF. In nucleotides, the CDR3 is TGTGCCAGCAGCTTGAAAGGGGGCGCCGACTATGGCTACACCTTC.

The chain couples TRBV30 to TRBJ2-1, with TRBD1 matching over 9 bases. V trimming: 4 bases; J trimming: 7 bases; junction bases outside the gene matches: 11. In germline, CDR1 is GTSNPN, CDR2 SVGIG (reference sequence). The CDR3 loop spans 15 amino acids. CDR3 DNA sequence: TGTGCCTGGATTAAACGGGACAGGGTGGGTAATGAGCAGTTCTTC. Amino acids: CAWIKRDRVGNEQFF.

The chain recombines TRBV7-2 with TRBJ2-3, with D tentatively TRBD2 (6 bases). Germline V gives CDR1 SGHTA, CDR2 FQGNSA. This CDR3 comprises 14 residues. V was shortened by 5 bases and J by 6 bases, with 15 bases between the two germline ends. The chain's CDR3 is CASSRLLGRDTQYF. The CDR3 DNA sequence: TGTGCCAGCAGCCGGCTTCTAGGGAGGGATACGCAGTATTTT.

This rearrangement joins TRBV5-1 to TRBJ1-2, with TRBD1 matching 8 bases. Trimming cost V 4 bases and J 8 bases; bases outside gene matches: 10. The CDR3 is 14 amino acids. The germline gives CDR1 SGHRS, CDR2 YFSETQ. The CDR3 coding sequence is TGCGCCAGCAGCATATCTCAGGGGGCCGGGGGCTACACCTTC. Its protein is CASSISQGAGGYTF.

The CDR3 DNA is TGTGCCAGCAGCCTCTCTGGGGCCAACGTCCTGACTTTC. Protein product: CASSLSGANVLTF. The chain employs TRBV5-6 and TRBJ2-6; D unclear. This CDR3 has 13 amino acids. Germline CDR1 SGHDT, CDR2 YYEEEE. Trimming took off 4 bases at V and 0 bases at J, with 2 bases between the two ends. The full variable domain, in which reference TRBV5-6 and TRBJ2-6 provide the parts outside the CDR3, is DAGVTQSPTHLIKTRGQQVTLRCSPKSGHDTVSWYQQALGQGPQFIFQYYEEEERQRGNFPDRFSGHQFPNYSSELNVNALLLGDSALYLCASSLSGANVLTFGAGSRLTVL.

The chain couples TRBV7-9 to TRBJ1-1, with D unresolved. The CDR3 extends over 13 amino acids. The germline CDR1 and CDR2 sequences are SEHNR and FQNEAQ (reference sequence). The V end lost 2 bases, the J end lost 1 base, and 5 bases lay between the germline ends. The DNA of the CDR3 is TGTGCCAGCAGCTTAACACAGAACACTGAAGCTTTCTTT. This encodes CASSLTQNTEAFF.

The J gene is TRBJ2-7, the V gene TRBV11-2; maybe TRBD1 (5 bases). Germline CDR1 SGHAT, CDR2 FQNNGV. Trimming removed 3 bases at V and 5 bases at J, with 14 bases between. The CDR3 contains 14 residues. The CDR3 loop is CASSLGSRGNEQYF. In DNA, the CDR3 is TGTGCCAGCAGCTTGGGCAGTAGGGGAAACGAGCAGTACTTC. Complete variable domain (other parts from reference TRBV11-2 and TRBJ2-7): EAGVAQSPRYKIIEKRQSVAFWCNPISGHATLYWYQQILGQGPKLLIQFQNNGVVDDSQLPKDRFSAERLKGVDSTLKIQPAKLEDSAVYLCASSLGSRGNEQYFGPGTRLTVT.